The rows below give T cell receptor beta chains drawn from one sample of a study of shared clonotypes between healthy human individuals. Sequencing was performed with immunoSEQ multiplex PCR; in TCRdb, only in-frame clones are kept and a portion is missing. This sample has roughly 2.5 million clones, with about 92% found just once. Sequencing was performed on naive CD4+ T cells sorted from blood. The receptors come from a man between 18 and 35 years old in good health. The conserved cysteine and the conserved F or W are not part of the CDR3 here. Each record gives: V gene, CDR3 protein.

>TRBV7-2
ASGPGQVRGDTQY
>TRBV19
ASSRKGQGGTYEQY
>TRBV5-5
ASSLEPQANTEAF
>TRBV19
ASSVGQGGTEAF
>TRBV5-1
ASSRTGIETQY
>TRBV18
ASSQVLGTEAF
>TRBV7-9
ASSLGQGTNYGYT
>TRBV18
ASSDMGVGSYEQY
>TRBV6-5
ASSYSAGVGTDTQY
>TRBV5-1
ASSFDRGTNYGYT
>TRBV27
ASSPSRVNYEQY
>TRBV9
ASSVGGETDTQY